A selection of T cell receptor beta chains follows, all from one sample in a study of blood T cell repertoires in COVID-19. Profiled with immunoSEQ multiplex PCR; TCRdb holds only in-frame clones, not every one. The table includes 390,000 or so clones, around 86% detected once. Input material: PBMCs or T cells enriched from blood (not recorded which). The receptor source for this set is a woman aged 50 to 65 who had recovered from COVID-19. Both conserved end residues are part of each CDR3. The D gene is left open where the match is weak. Rows give clone size only sometimes, using once, few, many, or a class for an expanded clone.

D gene | clone size | J gene | V gene | CDR3 protein | CDR3 DNA
. | . | TRBJ1-3 | TRBV18 | CASSPSGPGNTIYF | TGTGCCAGCTCACCATCAGGGCCGGGAAACACCATATATTTT
TRBD1 | few | TRBJ1-5 | TRBV16 | CASSQSGGGRQPQHF | TGTGCCAGCAGCCAATCAGGAGGGGGCAGACAGCCCCAGCATTTT
. | . | TRBJ1-1 | TRBV4-3 | CASSQELNRVDTEAFF | TGCGCCAGCAGCCAAGAGTTGAACAGGGTGGACACTGAAGCTTTCTTT
. | . | TRBJ2-5 | TRBV10-3 | CATQFEAGETQYF | TGTGCCACCCAGTTTGAAGCAGGCGAGACCCAGTACTTC
TRBD1 | . | TRBJ2-2 | TRBV9 | CASNGQGVGELFF | TGTGCCAGCAACGGGCAGGGGGTCGGGGAGCTGTTTTTT
TRBD2 | . | TRBJ2-2 | TRBV11-3 | CASSLGGGPNTGELFF | TGTGCCAGCAGCTTAGGCGGGGGTCCGAACACCGGGGAGCTGTTTTTT
. | few | TRBJ1-1 | TRBV7-2 | CASDYTQNTEAFF | TGTGCCAGCGATTACACCCAGAACACTGAAGCTTTCTTT
TRBD1 | . | TRBJ1-4 | TRBV9 | CASSVGDRGGNEKLFF | TGTGCCAGCAGCGTGGGGGACAGGGGAGGGAATGAAAAACTGTTTTTT
TRBD1 | . | TRBJ1-2 | TRBV18 | CASSAGTGGGYGYTF | TGTGCCAGCTCGGCCGGGACAGGGGGCGGCTATGGCTACACCTTC
TRBD1 | once | TRBJ2-1 | TRBV2 | CASGGQNYNEQFF | TGTGCCAGCGGGGGACAGAACTACAATGAGCAGTTCTTC
TRBD1 | . | TRBJ1-6 | TRBV2 | CASSPDRGIYNSPLHF | TGTGCCAGCAGTCCGGACAGGGGTATCTATAATTCACCCCTCCACTTT